This T cell receptor (beta chain) was identified during a study of T cells in tuberculosis. Study overall: The T cells targeted glucose monomycolate, a mycobacterial lipid, via CD1B.

V was clipped by 5 bases and J by 7 bases; unmatched bases: 14. The CDR3 covers 16 residues. Germline CDR1 and CDR2: MNHEY and SMNVEV (reference sequence). Study-level points and caveats: Active tuberculosis alpha repertoires lay closer to GMM-specific TCRs than controls'.

Method: immunoSEQ multiplex PCR; TCRdb's copy keeps in-frame clones and lacks some. The sample includes roughly 41,000 clones, 94% seen only once; the top ten take 9.5% to 13%. With respect to this clone: Its antigen is as yet unknown.

The sample consisted of PBMCs. The rearrangement links TRBV27 to TRBJ1-5, with TRBD1 matching over 7 bases. This clonotype was obtained from a donor aged 5 to 30 with latent tuberculosis or without tuberculosis infection. Some clones in this sample may be carry-over from other donors' samples. CDR3 residues: CASSRCLGQEEQPQHF. The CDR3 nucleotides read TGTGCCAGCAGTAGGTGCCTCGGACAGGAAGAACAGCCCCAGCATTTT.